Listed below are T cell receptor beta chains from one sample, sequenced in a study of CD8+ T cells in alopecia areata. Here immunoSEQ multiplex PCR was the method, and the copy in TCRdb shows in-frame clones only, minus some. The profile shows about 140,000 clones, about 88% of them singletons. The sample here was CD8+ T cells sorted from blood, taken at week 4, from a patient treated with tofacitinib. The receptor source for this set is a human donor with alopecia areata. The CDR3 runs from the conserved cysteine through the conserved F or W. Each record gives: V gene, clone size, J gene, D gene, CDR3 protein, CDR3 DNA. D genes are given only for firm matches. For some rows the clone size is stated as once, few or many, or as a class when expanded; others skip it.

>TRBV29-1|-|TRBJ2-3|-
CSVENGLWGPYF
TGCAGCGTTGAAAATGGTCTGTGGGGGCCGTATTTT
>TRBV5-1|-|TRBJ2-6|-
CASSPLGGLLSGANVLTF
TGCGCCAGCAGCCCGCTGGGGGGCCTTCTCTCTGGGGCCAACGTCCTGACTTTC
>TRBV27|-|TRBJ1-4|-
CASSYARNEKLFF
TGTGCCAGCAGTTACGCTCGAAATGAAAAACTGTTTTTT
>TRBV10-3|-|TRBJ1-1|-
CAISEGLIEETFF
TGTGCCATCAGTGAGGGACTGATTGAGGAAACTTTCTTT
>TRBV18|-|TRBJ2-3|-
CASSPPDADTQYF
TGTGCCAGCTCACCACCGGATGCAGATACGCAGTATTTT
>TRBV7-9|-|TRBJ1-1|-
CASSKTQAFF
TGTGCCAGCAGCAAGACTCAAGCTTTCTTT
>TRBV6-1|-|TRBJ1-2|-
CASSFEGNYGYTF
TGTGCCAGCAGTTTCGAAGGCAACTATGGCTACACCTTC
>TRBV28|-|TRBJ1-5|-
CASSLIGEQPQHF
TGTGCCAGCAGTTTAATAGGGGAACAGCCCCAGCATTTT
>TRBV29-1|-|TRBJ1-1|-
CSVEVAGRTEAFF
TGCAGCGTTGAAGTGGCGGGACGAACTGAAGCTTTCTTT
>TRBV7-8|few|TRBJ2-6|-
CASSTPSGLASGANVLTF
TGTGCCAGCAGCACCCCCTCGGGTTTAGCCTCTGGGGCCAACGTCCTGACTTTC
>TRBV6-6|-|TRBJ1-4|-
CASSQTGINEKLFF
TGTGCCAGCAGTCAGACAGGAATTAATGAAAAACTGTTTTTT
>TRBV9|-|TRBJ2-1|TRBD2
CASSVGGLVNEQFF
TGTGCCAGCAGCGTAGGGGGACTAGTTAATGAGCAGTTCTTC
>TRBV14|-|TRBJ2-1|TRBD2
CASSQETSGSFNEQFF
TGTGCCAGCAGCCAAGAGACTAGCGGGAGTTTTAATGAGCAGTTCTTC
>TRBV7-9|-|TRBJ2-5|-
CASSPPGGETQYF
TGTGCCAGCAGCCCCCCCGGGGGAGAGACCCAGTACTTC
>TRBV10-3|-|TRBJ2-5|TRBD2
CATSGTSGKVGTQYF
TGTGCCACCTCCGGGACTAGCGGGAAGGTCGGGACCCAGTACTTC
>TRBV4-1|-|TRBJ1-1|TRBD1
CASSQTGTGNTEAFF
TGCGCCAGCAGCCAAACCGGGACAGGGAACACTGAAGCTTTCTTT
>TRBV5-1|-|TRBJ2-3|-
CASSLGSTSTDTQYF
TGCGCCAGCAGCCTTGGATCCACTAGCACAGATACGCAGTATTTT
>TRBV9|few|TRBJ2-7|-
CASSVDGFREQYF
TGTGCCAGCAGCGTAGACGGGTTCCGGGAGCAGTACTTC
>TRBV30|-|TRBJ1-2|-
CAWSGRAYGYTF
TGTGCCTGGAGTGGTAGGGCCTATGGCTACACCTTC
>TRBV16|-|TRBJ2-7|TRBD1
CASSPGTGVVEQYF
TGTGCCAGCAGCCCTGGGACAGGGGTTGTCGAGCAGTACTTC
>TRBV29-1|-|TRBJ2-5|-
CSVSAGSETQYF
TGCAGCGTCTCTGCAGGGTCCGAGACCCAGTACTTC
>TRBV9|-|TRBJ2-1|-
CASSVSGRQGYNEQFF
TGTGCCAGCAGCGTGTCGGGCCGGCAGGGGTACAATGAGCAGTTCTTC
>TRBV2|-|TRBJ2-7|TRBD1
CASSGRDRGSYEQYF
TGTGCCAGCAGTGGACGGGACAGGGGTTCCTACGAGCAGTACTTC
>TRBV7-2|-|TRBJ2-7|-
CASSPGAGAYEQYF
TGTGCCAGCAGCCCGGGGGCGGGGGCCTACGAGCAGTACTTC
>TRBV18|-|TRBJ2-1|-
CASSPPTGTHDNEQFF
TGTGCCAGCTCACCACCGACAGGAACCCACGACAATGAGCAGTTCTTC
>TRBV7-9|few|TRBJ2-1|-
CASSLAGSYNEQFF
TGTGCCAGCAGCTTAGCTGGCTCCTACAATGAGCAGTTCTTC
>TRBV9|-|TRBJ1-5|-
CASSASGDGANPQHF
TGTGCCAGCAGCGCTTCGGGGGACGGGGCTAATCCCCAGCATTTT
>TRBV11-2|once|TRBJ1-2|-
CASYRALPGYTF
TGTGCCAGCTACAGGGCGCTCCCTGGCTACACCTTC
>TRBV13|once|TRBJ2-2|-
CASSSPRAGELFF
TGTGCCAGCAGCTCCCCGAGGGCCGGGGAGCTGTTTTTT
>TRBV4-1|-|TRBJ1-5|-
CASSLSDRPPLTHQPQHF
TGCGCCAGCAGCTTAAGTGACAGGCCACCCCTAACGCATCAGCCCCAGCATTTT
>TRBV4-1|-|TRBJ1-1|TRBD1
CASSPTQGDTEAFF
TGCGCCAGCAGCCCTACACAGGGGGACACTGAAGCTTTCTTT
>TRBV27|-|TRBJ1-5|TRBD1
CASSKNRGGQPQHF
TGTGCCAGCAGTAAGAACAGGGGTGGGCAGCCCCAGCATTTT
>TRBV2|-|TRBJ2-7|TRBD2
CATPPAGGGYEQYF
TGTGCCACTCCACCAGCGGGGGGCGGGTACGAGCAGTACTTC
>TRBV7-6|-|TRBJ2-1|-
CASSSPEMSSYNEQFF
TGTGCCAGCAGCTCTCCGGAAATGAGCTCCTACAATGAGCAGTTCTTC
>TRBV27|once|TRBJ2-7|TRBD1
CASSAFGTVYEQYF
TGTGCCAGCAGTGCCTTTGGGACAGTCTATGAGCAGTACTTC
>TRBV6-1|-|TRBJ1-5|-
CASGKDQPQHF
TGTGCCAGCGGCAAGGATCAGCCCCAGCATTTT
>TRBV29-1|-|TRBJ2-7|-
CSVEEGAEQYF
TGCAGCGTTGAGGAGGGGGCGGAGCAGTACTTC
>TRBV6-1|-|TRBJ1-5|-
CASSEAGDSNQPQHF
TGTGCCAGCAGTGAAGCAGGCGATAGCAATCAGCCCCAGCATTTT
>TRBV27|-|TRBJ2-1|-
CASGLLEQFF
TGTGCCAGCGGTTTACTTGAGCAGTTCTTC
>TRBV18|-|TRBJ2-5|-
CASSPPDRGTQYF
TGTGCCAGCTCACCACCGGACCGGGGGACCCAGTACTTC
>TRBV27|once|TRBJ2-1|-
CASSLEAAYNEQFF
TGTGCCAGCAGTTTAGAGGCAGCTTACAATGAGCAGTTCTTC
>TRBV27|-|TRBJ2-3|-
CASSSDLTDTQYF
TGTGCCAGCAGTTCGGACCTCACAGATACGCAGTATTTT
>TRBV29-1|-|TRBJ2-7|-
CSVPGHLNYEQYF
TGCAGCGTTCCGGGACACCTAAACTACGAGCAGTACTTC
>TRBV6-1|-|TRBJ1-2|TRBD1
CASSWGQIYGYTF
TGTGCCAGCAGCTGGGGACAGATCTATGGCTACACCTTC
>TRBV2|-|TRBJ2-7|-
CASRAAYEQYF
TGTGCCAGCAGGGCAGCGTACGAGCAGTACTTC